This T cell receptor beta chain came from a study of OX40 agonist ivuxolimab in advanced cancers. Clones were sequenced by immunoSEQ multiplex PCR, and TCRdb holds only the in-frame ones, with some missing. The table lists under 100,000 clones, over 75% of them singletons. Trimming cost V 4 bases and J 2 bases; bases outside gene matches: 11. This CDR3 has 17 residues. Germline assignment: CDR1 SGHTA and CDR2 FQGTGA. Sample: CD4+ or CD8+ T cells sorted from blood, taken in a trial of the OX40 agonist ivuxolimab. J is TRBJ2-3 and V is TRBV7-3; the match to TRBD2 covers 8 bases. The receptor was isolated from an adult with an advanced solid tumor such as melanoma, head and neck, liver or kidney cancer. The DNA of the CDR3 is TGTGCCAGCAGCTGGGGTATGGGCGGGGGGCCCACAGATACGCAGTATTTT. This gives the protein CASSWGMGGGPTDTQYF.